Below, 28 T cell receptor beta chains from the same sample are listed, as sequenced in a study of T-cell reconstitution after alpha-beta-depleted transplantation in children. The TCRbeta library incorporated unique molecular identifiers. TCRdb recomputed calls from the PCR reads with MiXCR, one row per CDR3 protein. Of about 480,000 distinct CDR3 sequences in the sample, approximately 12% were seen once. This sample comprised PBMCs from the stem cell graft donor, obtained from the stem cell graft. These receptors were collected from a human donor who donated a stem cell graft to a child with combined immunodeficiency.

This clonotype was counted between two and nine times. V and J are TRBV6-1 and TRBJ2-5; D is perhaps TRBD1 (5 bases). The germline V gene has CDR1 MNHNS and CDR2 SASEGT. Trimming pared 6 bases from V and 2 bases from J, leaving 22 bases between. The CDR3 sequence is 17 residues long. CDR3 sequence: CASSPFGHPIDQETQYF. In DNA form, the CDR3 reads TGTGCCAGCAGCCCATTCGGACACCCGATAGATCAAGAGACCCAGTACTTC.

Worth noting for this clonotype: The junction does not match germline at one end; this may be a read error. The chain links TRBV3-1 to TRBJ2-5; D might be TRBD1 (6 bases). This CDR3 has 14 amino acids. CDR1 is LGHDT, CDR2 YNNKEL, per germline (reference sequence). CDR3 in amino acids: CASSQQGLQETQHF. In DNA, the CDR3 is TGTGCCAGCAGCCAACAGGGGCTCCAAGAGACCCAGCACTTC.

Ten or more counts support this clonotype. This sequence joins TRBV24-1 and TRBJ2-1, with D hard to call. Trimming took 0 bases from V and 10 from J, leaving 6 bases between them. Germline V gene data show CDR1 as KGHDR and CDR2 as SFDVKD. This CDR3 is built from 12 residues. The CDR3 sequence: CATSDLWAEQFF. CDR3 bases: TGTGCCACCAGTGATTTGTGGGCGGAGCAGTTCTTC.

The DNA for the CDR3 is TGTGCCAGCAGCCTAAAGGTCCTTTACGGGAGGGAGGGAGAGACCCAGTACTTC. Its translation: CASSLKVLYGREGETQYF. The chain has TRBV11-2 and TRBJ2-5; TRBD2 matches 8 bases. J gave up 4 bases and V 5 bases, and 18 bases lay outside the gene matches. The CDR3 is made up of 18 amino acids. Germline-derived CDR1 and CDR2 are SGHAT and FQNNGV.

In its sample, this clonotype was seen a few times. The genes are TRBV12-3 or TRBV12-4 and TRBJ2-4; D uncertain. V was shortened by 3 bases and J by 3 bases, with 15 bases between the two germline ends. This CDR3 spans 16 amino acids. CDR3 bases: TGTGCCAGCAGTTTGGGTGCCTACACTTTCAAAAACATTCAGTACTTC. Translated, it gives CASSLGAYTFKNIQYF.

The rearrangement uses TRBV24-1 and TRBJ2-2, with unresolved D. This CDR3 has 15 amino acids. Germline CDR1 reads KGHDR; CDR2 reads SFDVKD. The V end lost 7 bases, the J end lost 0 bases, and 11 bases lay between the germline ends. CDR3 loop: CATSPARANTGELFF. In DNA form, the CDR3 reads TGTGCCACCAGCCCCGCGCGCGCGAACACCGGGGAGCTGTTTTTT.

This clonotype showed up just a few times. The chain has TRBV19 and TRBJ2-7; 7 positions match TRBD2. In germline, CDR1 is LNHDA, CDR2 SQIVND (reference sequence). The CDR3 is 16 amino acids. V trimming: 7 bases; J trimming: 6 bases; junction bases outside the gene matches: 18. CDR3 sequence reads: CASTHERDYQTCEQYF. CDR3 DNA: TGTGCCAGTACCCACGAGAGGGACTATCAAACCTGCGAGCAGTACTTC.

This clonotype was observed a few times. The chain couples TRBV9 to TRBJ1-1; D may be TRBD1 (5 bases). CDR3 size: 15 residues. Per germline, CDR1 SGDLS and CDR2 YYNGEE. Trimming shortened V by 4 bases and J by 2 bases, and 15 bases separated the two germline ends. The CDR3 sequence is CASSPKDTPNTEAFF. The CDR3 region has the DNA TGTGCCAGCAGCCCGAAGGACACCCCCAACACTGAAGCTTTCTTT.

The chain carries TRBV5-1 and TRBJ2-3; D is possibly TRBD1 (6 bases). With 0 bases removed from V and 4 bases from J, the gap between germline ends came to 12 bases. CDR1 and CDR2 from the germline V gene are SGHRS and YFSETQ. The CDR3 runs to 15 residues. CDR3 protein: CASSLGQGMADTQYF. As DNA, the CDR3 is TGCGCCAGCAGCTTGGGGCAGGGGATGGCAGATACGCAGTATTTT.

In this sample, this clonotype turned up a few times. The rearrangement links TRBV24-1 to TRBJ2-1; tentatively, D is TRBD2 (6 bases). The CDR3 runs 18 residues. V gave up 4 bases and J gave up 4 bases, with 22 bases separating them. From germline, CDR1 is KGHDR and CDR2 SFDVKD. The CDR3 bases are TGTGCCACCAGTGACCTCCACGCAATTCCGGGAGATTACAATGAGCAGTTCTTC. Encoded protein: CATSDLHAIPGDYNEQFF.

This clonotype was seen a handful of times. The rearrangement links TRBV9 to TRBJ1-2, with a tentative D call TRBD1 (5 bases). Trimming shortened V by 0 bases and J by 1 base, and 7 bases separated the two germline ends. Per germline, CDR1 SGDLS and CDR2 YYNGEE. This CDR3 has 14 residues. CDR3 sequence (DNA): TGTGCCAGCAGCGTAGAGGGGAATAACTATGGCTACACCTTC. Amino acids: CASSVEGNNYGYTF.

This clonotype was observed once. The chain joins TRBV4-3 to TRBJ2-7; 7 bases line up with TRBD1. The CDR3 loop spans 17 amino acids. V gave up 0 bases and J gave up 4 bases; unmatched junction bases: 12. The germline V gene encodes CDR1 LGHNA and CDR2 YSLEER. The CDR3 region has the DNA TGCGCCAGCAGCCAAGATTTCTGGAGAGGGGGCGATTACGAGCAGTACTTC. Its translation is CASSQDFWRGGDYEQYF.

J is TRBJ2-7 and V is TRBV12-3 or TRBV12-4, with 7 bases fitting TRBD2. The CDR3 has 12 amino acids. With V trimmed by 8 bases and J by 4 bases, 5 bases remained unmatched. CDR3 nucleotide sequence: TGTGCCAGCGGACGGGGGGTATACGAGCAGTACTTC. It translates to CASGRGVYEQYF.

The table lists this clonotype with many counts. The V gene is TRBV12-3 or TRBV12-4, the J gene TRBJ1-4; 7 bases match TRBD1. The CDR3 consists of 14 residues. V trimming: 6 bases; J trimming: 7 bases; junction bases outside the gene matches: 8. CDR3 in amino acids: CASRFDRAGEKLFF. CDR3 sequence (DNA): TGTGCCAGCAGATTCGACAGGGCGGGTGAAAAACTGTTTTTT.

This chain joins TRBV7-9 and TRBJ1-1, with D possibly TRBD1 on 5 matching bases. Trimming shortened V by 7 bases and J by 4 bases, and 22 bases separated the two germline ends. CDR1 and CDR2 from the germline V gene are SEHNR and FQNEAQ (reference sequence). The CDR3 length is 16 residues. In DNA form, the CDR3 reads TGTGCCAGCACCCCCCTCGGAGGAGGGGAGGCCACTGAAGCTTTCTTT. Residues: CASTPLGGGEATEAFF.

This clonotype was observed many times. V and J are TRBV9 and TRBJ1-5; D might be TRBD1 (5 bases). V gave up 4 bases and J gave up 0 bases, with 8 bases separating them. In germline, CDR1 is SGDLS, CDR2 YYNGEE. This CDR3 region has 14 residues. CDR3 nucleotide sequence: TGTGCCAGCAGCCACGGGGGTAGCAATCAGCCCCAGCATTTT. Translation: CASSHGGSNQPQHF.

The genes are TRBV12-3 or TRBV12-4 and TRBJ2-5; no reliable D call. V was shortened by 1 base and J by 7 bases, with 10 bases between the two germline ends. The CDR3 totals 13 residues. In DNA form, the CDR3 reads TGTGCCAGCAGTTTAGACACTGAGAGGACCCAGTACTTC. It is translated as CASSLDTERTQYF.

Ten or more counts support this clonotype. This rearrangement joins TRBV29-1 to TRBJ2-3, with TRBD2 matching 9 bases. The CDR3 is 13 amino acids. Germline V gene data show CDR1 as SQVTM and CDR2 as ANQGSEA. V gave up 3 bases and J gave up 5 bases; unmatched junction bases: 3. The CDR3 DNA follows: TGCAGCGTTGAGTTAGCGGGGGTAGATACGCAGTATTTT. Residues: CSVELAGVDTQYF.

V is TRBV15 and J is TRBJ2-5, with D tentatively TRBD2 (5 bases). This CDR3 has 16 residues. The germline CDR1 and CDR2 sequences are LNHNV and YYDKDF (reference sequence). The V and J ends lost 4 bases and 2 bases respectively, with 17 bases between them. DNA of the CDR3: TGTGCCACCAGCACTCGACCGGGAAGGGTGCAAGAGACCCAGTACTTC. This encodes CATSTRPGRVQETQYF. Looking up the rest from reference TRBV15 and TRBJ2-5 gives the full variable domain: DAMVIQNPRYQVTQFGKPVTLSCSQTLNHNVMYWYQQKSSQAPKLLFHYYDKDFNNEADTPDNFQSRRPNTSFCFLDIRSPGLGDTAMYLCATSTRPGRVQETQYFGPGTRLLVL.

CDR3 sequence reads: CSVGPSGTTDTQYF. The CDR3 nucleotides are TGCAGCGTGGGCCCTAGCGGGACAACAGATACGCAGTATTTT. The rearrangement links TRBV29-1 to TRBJ2-3; 9 nucleotides line up with TRBD2. Germline CDR1 reads SQVTM; CDR2 reads ANQGSEA. The V and J ends lost 6 bases and 3 bases, in that order; junction bases with no gene match: 7. CDR3 size: 14 residues.

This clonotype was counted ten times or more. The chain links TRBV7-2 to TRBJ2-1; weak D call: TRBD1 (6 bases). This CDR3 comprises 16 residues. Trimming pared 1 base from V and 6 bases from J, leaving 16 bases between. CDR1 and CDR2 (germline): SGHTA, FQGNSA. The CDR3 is CASSLVPRRGGNEQFF. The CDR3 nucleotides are TGTGCCAGCAGCTTAGTCCCACGCCGAGGGGGCAATGAGCAGTTCTTC. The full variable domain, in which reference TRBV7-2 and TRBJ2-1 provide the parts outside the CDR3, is GAGVSQSPSNKVTEKGKDVELRCDPISGHTALYWYRQSLGQGLEFLIYFQGNSAPDKSGLPSDRFSAERTGGSVSTLTIQRTQQEDSAVYLCASSLVPRRGGNEQFFGPGTRLTVL.

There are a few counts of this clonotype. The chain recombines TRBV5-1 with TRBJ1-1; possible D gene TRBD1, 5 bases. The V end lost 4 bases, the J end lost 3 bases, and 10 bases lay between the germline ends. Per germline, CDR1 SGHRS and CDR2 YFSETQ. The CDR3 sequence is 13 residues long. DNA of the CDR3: TGCGCCAGCAGCCCAATGGGGGACACTGAAGCTTTCTTT. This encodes CASSPMGDTEAFF.

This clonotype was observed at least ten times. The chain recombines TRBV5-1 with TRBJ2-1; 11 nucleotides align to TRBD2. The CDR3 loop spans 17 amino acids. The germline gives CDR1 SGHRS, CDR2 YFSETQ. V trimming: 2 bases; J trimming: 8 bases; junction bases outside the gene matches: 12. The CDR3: CASSFGLAGGRRDEQFF. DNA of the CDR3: TGCGCCAGCAGCTTTGGGCTAGCGGGGGGACGCAGGGATGAGCAGTTCTTC.

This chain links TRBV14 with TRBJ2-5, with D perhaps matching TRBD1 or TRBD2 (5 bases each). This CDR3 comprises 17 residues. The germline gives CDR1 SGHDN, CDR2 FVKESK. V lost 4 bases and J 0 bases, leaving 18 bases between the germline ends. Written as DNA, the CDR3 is TGTGCCAGCAGCCCGCGAAGGGACCTAACGTACCAAGAGACCCAGTACTTC. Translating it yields CASSPRRDLTYQETQYF.

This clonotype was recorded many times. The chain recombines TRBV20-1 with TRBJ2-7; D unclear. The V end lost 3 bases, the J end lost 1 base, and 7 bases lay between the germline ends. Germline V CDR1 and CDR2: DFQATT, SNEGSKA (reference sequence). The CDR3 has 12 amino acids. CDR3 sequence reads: CSASDGSYEQYF. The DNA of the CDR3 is TGCAGTGCTAGTGACGGATCCTACGAGCAGTACTTC.

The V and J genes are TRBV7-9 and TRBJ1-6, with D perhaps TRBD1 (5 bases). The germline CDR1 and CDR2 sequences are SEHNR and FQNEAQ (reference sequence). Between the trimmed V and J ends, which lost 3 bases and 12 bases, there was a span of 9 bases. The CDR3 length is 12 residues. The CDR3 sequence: CASSFDSGPLHF. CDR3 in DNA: TGTGCCAGCAGCTTCGACAGTGGACCCCTCCACTTT. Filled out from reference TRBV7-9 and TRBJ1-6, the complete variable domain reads DTGVSQNPRHKITKRGQNVTFRCDPISEHNRLYWYRQTLGQGPEFLTYFQNEAQLEKSRLLSDRFSAERPKGSFSTLEIQRTEQGDSAMYLCASSFDSGPLHFGNGTRLTVT.

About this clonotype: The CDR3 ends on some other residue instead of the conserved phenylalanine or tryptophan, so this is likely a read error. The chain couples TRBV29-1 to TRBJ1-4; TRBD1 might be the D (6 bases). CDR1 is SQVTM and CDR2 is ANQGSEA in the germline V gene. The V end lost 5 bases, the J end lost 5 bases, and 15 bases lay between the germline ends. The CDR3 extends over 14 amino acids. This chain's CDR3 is CSVTLSDRNEKLFC. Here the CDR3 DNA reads TGCAGCGTTACCCTATCCGACAGGAATGAAAAACTGTTTTGT.

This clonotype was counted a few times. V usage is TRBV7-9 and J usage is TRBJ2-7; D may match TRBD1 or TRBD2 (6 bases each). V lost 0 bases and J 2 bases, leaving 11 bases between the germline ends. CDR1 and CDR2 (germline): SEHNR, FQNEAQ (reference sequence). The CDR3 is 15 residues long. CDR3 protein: CASSLADGGAYEQYF. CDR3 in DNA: TGTGCCAGCAGCTTAGCGGACGGGGGCGCCTACGAGCAGTACTTC.